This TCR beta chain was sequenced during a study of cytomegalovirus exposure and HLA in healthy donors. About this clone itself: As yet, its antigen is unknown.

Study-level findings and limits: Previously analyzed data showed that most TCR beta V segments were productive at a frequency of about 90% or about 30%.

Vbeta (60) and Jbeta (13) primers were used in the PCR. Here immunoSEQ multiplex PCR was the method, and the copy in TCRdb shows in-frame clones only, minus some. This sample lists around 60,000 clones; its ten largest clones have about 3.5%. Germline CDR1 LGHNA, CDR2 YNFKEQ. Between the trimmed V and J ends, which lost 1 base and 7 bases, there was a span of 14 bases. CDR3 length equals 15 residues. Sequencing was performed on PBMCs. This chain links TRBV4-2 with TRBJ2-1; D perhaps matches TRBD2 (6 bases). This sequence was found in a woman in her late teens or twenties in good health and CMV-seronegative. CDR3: CASSQVGGPQNEQFF. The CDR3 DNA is TGTGCCAGCAGCCAAGTGGGAGGTCCGCAGAATGAGCAGTTCTTC.